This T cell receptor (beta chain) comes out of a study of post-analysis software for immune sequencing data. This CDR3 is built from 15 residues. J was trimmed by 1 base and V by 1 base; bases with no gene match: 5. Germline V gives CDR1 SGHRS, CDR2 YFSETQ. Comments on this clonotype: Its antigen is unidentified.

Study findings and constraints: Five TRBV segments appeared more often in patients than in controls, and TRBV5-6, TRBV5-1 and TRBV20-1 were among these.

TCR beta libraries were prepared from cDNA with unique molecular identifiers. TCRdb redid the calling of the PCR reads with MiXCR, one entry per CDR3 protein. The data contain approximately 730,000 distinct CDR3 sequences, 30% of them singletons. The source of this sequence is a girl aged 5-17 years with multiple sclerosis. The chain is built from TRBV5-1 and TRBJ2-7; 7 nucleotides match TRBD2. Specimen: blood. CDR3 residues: CASSLSAGASYEQYF. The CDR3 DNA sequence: TGCGCCAGCAGCTTGAGTGCGGGAGCTTCCTACGAGCAGTACTTC.